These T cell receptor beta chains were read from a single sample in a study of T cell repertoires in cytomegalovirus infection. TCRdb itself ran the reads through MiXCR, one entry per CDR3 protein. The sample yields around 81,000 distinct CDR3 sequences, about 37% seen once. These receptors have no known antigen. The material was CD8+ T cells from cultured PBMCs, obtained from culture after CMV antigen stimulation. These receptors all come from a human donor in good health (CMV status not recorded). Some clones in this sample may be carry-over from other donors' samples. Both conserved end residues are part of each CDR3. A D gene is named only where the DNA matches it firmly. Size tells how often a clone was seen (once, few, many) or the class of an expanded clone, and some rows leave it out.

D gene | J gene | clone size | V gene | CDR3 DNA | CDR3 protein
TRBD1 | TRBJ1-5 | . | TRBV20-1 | TGCAGTGCTAGGGGGACAGGGGTTCTCGATCAGCCCCAGCATTTT | CSARGTGVLDQPQHF
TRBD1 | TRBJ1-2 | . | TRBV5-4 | TGTGCCAGCAGCTTGGCTGTGGGACAGGGTGGCTATGGCTACACCTTC | CASSLAVGQGGYGYTF
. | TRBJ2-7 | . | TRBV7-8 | TGTGCCAGCAGCCAGGAGTGGGGGCCCTCCTACGAGCAGTACTTC | CASSQEWGPSYEQYF
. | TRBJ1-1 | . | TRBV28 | TGTGCCAGCAGTTTATCGAGGGGAAAGGGAGCTTTCTTT | CASSLSRGKGAFF
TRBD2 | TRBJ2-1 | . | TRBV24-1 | TGTGCCACCAGTCCTAGCGGGGGGCCCAATGAGCAGTTCTTC | CATSPSGGPNEQFF
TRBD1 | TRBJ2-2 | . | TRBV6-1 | TGTGCCAGCAGTTACGCGGGACAGGGGCCCACCGGGGAGCTGTTTTTT | CASSYAGQGPTGELFF
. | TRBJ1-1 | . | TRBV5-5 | TGTGCCAGCAGCTTGGAATGGTCCCTGAACACTGAAGCTTTCTTT | CASSLEWSLNTEAFF
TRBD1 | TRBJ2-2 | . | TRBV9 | TGTGCCAGCAGCGCTATACAGGGGCAGAACACCGGGGAGCTGTTTTTT | CASSAIQGQNTGELFF
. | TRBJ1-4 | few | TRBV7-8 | TGTGCCAGCAGCTTCGGACAGACGAATGAAAAACTGTTTTTT | CASSFGQTNEKLFF
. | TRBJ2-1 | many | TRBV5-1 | TGCGCCAGCAGCCCGTCCGGCGCATACAATGAGCAGTTCTTC | CASSPSGAYNEQFF
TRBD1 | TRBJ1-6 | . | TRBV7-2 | TGTGCCAGCATTGAGGGGGCTCCGAATTCACCCCTCCACTTT | CASIEGAPNSPLHF
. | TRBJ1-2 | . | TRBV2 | TGTGCCAGCGAGGACAGAGCTAACTATGGCTACACCTTC | CASEDRANYGYTF
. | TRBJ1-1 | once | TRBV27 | TGTGCCAGCAGGGGGACGGTCTCGAACACTGAAGCTTTCTTT | CASRGTVSNTEAFF
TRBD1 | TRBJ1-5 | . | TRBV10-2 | TGCGCCAGAAGTGACGACAGGGACAATCAGCCCCAGCATTTT | CARSDDRDNQPQHF
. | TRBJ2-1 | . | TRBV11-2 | TGTGCCAGCAGCTTAACTTACAATGAGCAGTTCTTC | CASSLTYNEQFF
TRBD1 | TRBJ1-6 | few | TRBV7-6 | TGTGCCAGCAGCTTAGTCATTCCGGGACAGGGGGCAAATTCACCCCTCCACTTT | CASSLVIPGQGANSPLHF
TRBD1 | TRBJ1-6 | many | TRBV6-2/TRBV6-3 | TGTGCCAGCACTAACGGGGGACAGGAAAGTTCACCCCTCCACTTT | CASTNGGQESSPLHF
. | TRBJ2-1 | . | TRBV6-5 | TGTGCCAGCAGTTACGGCGGGGTTACCTACAATGAGCAGTTCTTC | CASSYGGVTYNEQFF
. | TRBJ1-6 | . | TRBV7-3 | TGTGCCAGCGGCTTAACGCCTTCACCCCTCCACTTT | CASGLTPSPLHF
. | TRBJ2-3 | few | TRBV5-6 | TGTGCCAGCAGCCATGTGGACAATCCGAATACGCAGTATTTT | CASSHVDNPNTQYF
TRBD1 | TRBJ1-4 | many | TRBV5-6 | TGTGCCAGCAGCTTTGGGACAGCTCTTCCTAGGGAAAAACTGTTTTTT | CASSFGTALPREKLFF
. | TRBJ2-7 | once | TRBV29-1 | TGCAGCGTATGGGTTTCAGTATACGAGCAGTACTTC | CSVWVSVYEQYF
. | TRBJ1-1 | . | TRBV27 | TGTGCCAGCAGTTTATCAATAACAGCAGACACTGAAGCTTTCTTT | CASSLSITADTEAFF
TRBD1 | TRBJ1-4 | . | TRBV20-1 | TGCAGTGCTTCACCGGGACAGCCTAATGAAAAACTGTTTTTT | CSASPGQPNEKLFF
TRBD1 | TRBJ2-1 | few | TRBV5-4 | TGTGCCTTTGCGGGACAGGGAAACTACAATGAGCAGTTCTTC | CAFAGQGNYNEQFF
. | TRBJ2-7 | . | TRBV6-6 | TGTGCCAGCAGTTACTGGAAATCCGGGACCCCCTACGAGCAGTACTTC | CASSYWKSGTPYEQYF
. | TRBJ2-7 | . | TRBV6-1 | TGTGCCATCTTAGACGTCGACTACGAGCAGTACTTC | CAILDVDYEQYF
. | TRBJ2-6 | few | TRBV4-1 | TGCGCCAGCACTACAACGGGGGGGGCCAACGTCCTGACTTTC | CASTTTGGANVLTF
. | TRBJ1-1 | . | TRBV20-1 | TGCAGTGCTAGACCCGGACGAGGGGACACTGAAGCTTTCTTT | CSARPGRGDTEAFF
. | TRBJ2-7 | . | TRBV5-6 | TGTGCCAGCAGCTCCTCCGAGGCTGCCTACGAGCAGTACTTC | CASSSSEAAYEQYF
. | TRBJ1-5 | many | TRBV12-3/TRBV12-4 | TGTGCCAGCAGTTTGGGACACAGTGGATGGAGCAATCAGCCCCAGCATTTT | CASSLGHSGWSNQPQHF
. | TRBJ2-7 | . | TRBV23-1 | TGCGCCAGCAGCCGGACTCGTGGAGGAACCTACGAGCAGTACTTC | CASSRTRGGTYEQYF
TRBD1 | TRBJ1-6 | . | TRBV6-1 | TGTGCCAGCAGTGAGGGAGAGGGACAGTCTGGCTCACCCCTCCACTTT | CASSEGEGQSGSPLHF
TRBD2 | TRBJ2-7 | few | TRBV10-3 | TGTGCCATCAGTGAGTCTGACCGGGGGGGTCCTCGTATAGAGCAGTACTTC | CAISESDRGGPRIEQYF
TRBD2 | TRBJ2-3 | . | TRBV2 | TGTGCCAGCCGATGGGCTCTGAGCGGGGGGGATGAAGGCACAGATACGCAGTATTTT | CASRWALSGGDEGTDTQYF
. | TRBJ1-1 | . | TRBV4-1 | TGCGCCAGCAGCCAAGATAAGGGAGGCATTGAAGCTTTCTTT | CASSQDKGGIEAFF
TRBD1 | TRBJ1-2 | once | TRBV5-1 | TGCGCCAGCAGCCCCGGTGGGACAGGGTCCCTAGGCTATGGCTACACCTTC | CASSPGGTGSLGYGYTF
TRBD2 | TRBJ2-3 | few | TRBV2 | TGTGCCAGCAGTGACCCCGCGACTAGCCCCACAGATACGCAGTATTTT | CASSDPATSPTDTQYF
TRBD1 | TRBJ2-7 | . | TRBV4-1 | TGCGCCAGCAGCCAAGGAAACAGGGGATACTACGAGCAGTACTTC | CASSQGNRGYYEQYF
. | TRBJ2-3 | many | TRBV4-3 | TGCGCCAGCAGCCAAGATAGATCAGGATGGGGAGATACGCAGTATTTT | CASSQDRSGWGDTQYF
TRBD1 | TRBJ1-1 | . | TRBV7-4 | TGTGCCAGCAGCTTTACGGGACAGGAGAACACTGAAGCTTTCTTT | CASSFTGQENTEAFF
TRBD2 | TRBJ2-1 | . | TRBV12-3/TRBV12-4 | TGTGCCAGCTCGTCGGGGGGTTGGTACAATGAGCAGTTCTTC | CASSSGGWYNEQFF
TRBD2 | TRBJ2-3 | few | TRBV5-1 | TGCGCCAGCAGCCTGAGACAAAAGGGACTAGCGGGGCCAGATACGCAGTATTTT | CASSLRQKGLAGPDTQYF
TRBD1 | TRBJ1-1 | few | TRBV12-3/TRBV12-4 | TGTGCCAGCAGTTTCGGACAGGAAGGGAGCACTGAAGCTTTCTTT | CASSFGQEGSTEAFF
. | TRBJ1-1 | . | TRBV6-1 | TGTGTGAGTGGTCGGATGAACACTGAAGCTTTCTTT | CVSGRMNTEAFF
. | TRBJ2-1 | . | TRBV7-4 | TGTGCCAGCAGCTTATCGTCTGTAGAAAGTTACATTGAGCAGTTCTTC | CASSLSSVESYIEQFF
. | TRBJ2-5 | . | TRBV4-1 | TGCGCCAGCAGCCAAGTAGGTCTCGGCCAAGAGACCCAGTACTTC | CASSQVGLGQETQYF
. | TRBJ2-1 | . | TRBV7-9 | TGTGCCAGCAGCTTGGGGGGGCACAATGAGCAGTTCTTC | CASSLGGHNEQFF
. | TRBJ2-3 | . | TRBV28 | TGTGCCAGCAGTCCCCATGCGATCACAGATACGCAGTATTTT | CASSPHAITDTQYF
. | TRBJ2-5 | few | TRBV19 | TGTGCCAGTAGTTGGGCAGACCAAGAGACCCAGTACTTC | CASSWADQETQYF
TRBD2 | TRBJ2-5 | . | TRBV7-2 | TGTGCCAGCAGCTTAGGGGGGACTAGCAAAGAGACCCAGTACTTC | CASSLGGTSKETQYF
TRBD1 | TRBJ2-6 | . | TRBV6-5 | TGTGCCAGCAGTTACTTGGCCAGGGGGCTGGGTGGGGCCAACGTCCTGACTTTC | CASSYLARGLGGANVLTF
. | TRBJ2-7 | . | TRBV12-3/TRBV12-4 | TGTGCCAGCAGTTTAAACTTGAACTACGAGCAGTACTTC | CASSLNLNYEQYF
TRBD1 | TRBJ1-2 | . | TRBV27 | TGTGCCAGCAGTCCACGTGACAGGGTCGGGTACTATGGCTACACCTTC | CASSPRDRVGYYGYTF
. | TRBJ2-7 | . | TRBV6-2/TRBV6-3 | TGTGCCAGCAGTTACTTCGGGGGGCGCCCTGGTGGAAACTACGAGCAGTACTTC | CASSYFGGRPGGNYEQYF
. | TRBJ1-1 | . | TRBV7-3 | TGTGCCAGCAGCCCCTATTTTGGGACTGAAGCTTTCTTT | CASSPYFGTEAFF
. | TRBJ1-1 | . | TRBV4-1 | TGCGCCAGCAGCCAAGTCGCCCGTGGGGGGGACACTGAAGCTTTCTTT | CASSQVARGGDTEAFF